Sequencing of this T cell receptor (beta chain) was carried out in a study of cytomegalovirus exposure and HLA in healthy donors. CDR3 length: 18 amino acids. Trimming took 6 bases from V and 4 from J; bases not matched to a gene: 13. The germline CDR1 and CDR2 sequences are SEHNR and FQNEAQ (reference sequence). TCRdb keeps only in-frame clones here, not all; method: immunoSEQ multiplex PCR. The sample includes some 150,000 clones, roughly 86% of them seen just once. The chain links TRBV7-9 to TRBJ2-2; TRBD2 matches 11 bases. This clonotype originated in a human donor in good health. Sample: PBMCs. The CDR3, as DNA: TGTGCCAGCAGTTCAATGGGTGGGACTAGCGGTATCACCGGGGAGCTGTTTTTT. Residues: CASSSMGGTSGITGELFF. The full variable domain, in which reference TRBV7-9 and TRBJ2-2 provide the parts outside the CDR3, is DTGVSQNPRHKITKRGQNVTFRCDPISEHNRLYWYRQTLGQGPEFLTYFQNEAQLEKSRLLSDRFSAERPKGSFSTLEIQRTEQGDSAMYLCASSSMGGTSGITGELFFGEGSRLTVL.